Shown below are 28 T cell receptor beta chains from a single sample sequenced in a study of blood T cell repertoires in COVID-19. TCRdb keeps only in-frame clones here, not all; method: immunoSEQ multiplex PCR. Of around 94,000 clones detected, 87% appear once; the ten largest clones hold under 2.5%. Sequenced material: peripheral blood. The receptors were gathered from a man aged 50-59 years with active COVID-19.

The chain uses TRBV6-2 or TRBV6-3 and TRBJ1-2; TRBD1 aligns across 8 bases. The CDR3 consists of 16 residues. The V segment lost 5 bases and the J segment 2 bases; nucleotides outside the gene matches: 10. Germline V lookup: CDR1 MNHEY, CDR2 SVGEGT. CDR3 loop: CASSTPRTGRNYGYTF. CDR3 coding DNA: TGTGCCAGCAGTACCCCTCGGACAGGGAGAAACTATGGCTACACCTTC.

The rearrangement joins TRBV14 to TRBJ1-2; possibly TRBD1 for D (5 bases). The germline gives CDR1 SGHDN, CDR2 FVKESK. The CDR3 runs to 13 residues. V was shortened by 0 bases and J by 7 bases, with 9 bases between the two germline ends. For the CDR3, the DNA is TGTGCCAGCAGCCAAGACTCAAGGGGTGGCTACACCTTC. Residues: CASSQDSRGGYTF. Together with reference TRBV14 and TRBJ1-2, the CDR3 gives the full variable domain: EAGVTQFPSHSVIEKGQTVTLRCDPISGHDNLYWYRRVMGKEIKFLLHFVKESKQDESGMPNNRFLAERTGGTYSTLKVQPAELEDSGVYFCASSQDSRGGYTFGSGTRLTVV.

The chain recombines TRBV27 with TRBJ1-4; 8 nucleotides agree with TRBD1. V was clipped by 5 bases and J by 4 bases; unmatched bases: 9. Germline V gene lookup returns CDR1 MNHEY and CDR2 SMNVEV (reference sequence). The CDR3 covers 16 residues. The CDR3 reads CASSPTQGAVNEKLFF. The CDR3 DNA reads TGTGCCAGCAGTCCCACCCAGGGGGCAGTTAATGAAAAACTGTTTTTT.

The chain links TRBV5-6 to TRBJ2-3, with a possible D match to TRBD2 (6 bases). The CDR3 length is 13 residues. V lost 0 bases to trimming and J lost 4 bases, with 6 bases between them. CDR1 is SGHDT, CDR2 YYEEEE, per germline. CDR3 sequence: CASSLGGADTQYF. CDR3 in DNA: TGTGCCAGCAGCTTGGGCGGGGCAGATACGCAGTATTTT. Full variable domain (missing parts from reference TRBV5-6 and TRBJ2-3): DAGVTQSPTHLIKTRGQQVTLRCSPKSGHDTVSWYQQALGQGPQFIFQYYEEEERQRGNFPDRFSGHQFPNYSSELNVNALLLGDSALYLCASSLGGADTQYFGPGTRLTVL.

Only one count was recorded for this clone. The chain combines TRBV11-3 with TRBJ2-7, with TRBD2 matching 7 bases. Per the germline V gene, CDR1 is SGHNT and CDR2 is YENEEA. The J segment lost 0 bases and the V segment lost 1 base, leaving 3 bases of the junction unmatched. The CDR3 is 15 residues long. CDR3 DNA: TGTGCCAGCAGCTTAGGGGGGGGAAGCTCCTACGAGCAGTACTTC. Amino acid sequence: CASSLGGGSSYEQYF.

V usage is TRBV19 and J usage is TRBJ2-3; D possibly corresponds to TRBD2 (5 bases). V was trimmed by 8 bases and J by 6 bases, leaving 9 bases between them. The CDR3 runs 11 residues. Germline V gene data show CDR1 as LNHDA and CDR2 as SQIVND (reference sequence). The CDR3 DNA follows: TGTGCCAGTCTTCGCGGGGATACGCAGTATTTT. It codes for CASLRGDTQYF.

The chain recombines TRBV5-1 with TRBJ2-5; D unresolved. V lost 0 bases and J lost 2, with 8 bases in between. The CDR3 has 14 amino acids. Germline V gives CDR1 SGHRS, CDR2 YFSETQ. The CDR3 coding sequence is TGCGCCAGCAGCTTGGAACAGCTGCAAGAGACCCAGTACTTC. Protein product: CASSLEQLQETQYF.

The CDR3 DNA sequence: TGTGCCAGCAGTTATAGGTGGGGGGTTGCTAATGAGCAGTACTTC. Its protein is CASSYRWGVANEQYF. The genes are TRBV6-6 and TRBJ2-7; D may be TRBD2 (6 bases). This CDR3 is 15 amino acids long. Trimming pared 3 bases from V and 7 bases from J, leaving 19 bases between. Per germline, CDR1 MNHNY and CDR2 SVGAGI (reference sequence).

This chain joins TRBV5-1 and TRBJ2-7; tentative D call: TRBD1 (5 bases). This CDR3 has 14 residues. CDR1 is SGHRS and CDR2 is YFSETQ in the germline V gene. Trimming pared 2 bases from V and 3 bases from J, leaving 12 bases between. The CDR3 spells CASSFTSTVYEQYF. The CDR3 nucleotides are TGCGCCAGCAGCTTCACCTCGACAGTCTACGAGCAGTACTTC. Looking up the rest from reference TRBV5-1 and TRBJ2-7 gives the full variable domain: KAGVTQTPRYLIKTRGQQVTLSCSPISGHRSVSWYQQTPGQGLQFLFEYFSETQRNKGNFPGRFSGRQFSNSRSEMNVSTLELGDSALYLCASSFTSTVYEQYFGPGTRLTVT.

The rearrangement joins TRBV29-1 to TRBJ2-5; 8 positions match TRBD2. This CDR3 is 13 amino acids long. Unmatched junction bases numbered 2, after V lost 4 bases and J lost 1 base. The germline V gene encodes CDR1 SQVTM and CDR2 ANQGSEA. CDR3 protein: CSVGRGGQETQYF. The CDR3 bases are TGCAGCGTTGGCCGGGGGGGCCAAGAGACCCAGTACTTC.

In DNA form, the CDR3 reads TGCGCCAGCAGCGCACAGGGGGTCGGTGTGGAAAAACTGTTTTTT. Protein: CASSAQGVGVEKLFF. The chain recombines TRBV4-1 with TRBJ1-4; 8 nucleotides match TRBD1. Germline loops: CDR1 MGHRA, CDR2 YSYEKL. Losses at the gene ends were 5 bases for V and 8 bases for J; bases not matched to a gene: 10. The CDR3 contains 15 residues.

The chain joins TRBV4-1 to TRBJ2-1, with D possibly being TRBD2 (5 bases). Germline V CDR1 and CDR2: MGHRA, YSYEKL. V was trimmed by 1 base and J by 5 bases, leaving 12 bases between them. This CDR3 comprises 15 residues. The CDR3 nucleotides are TGCGCCAGCAGCCAAGGGATTGACGGGAACAATGAGCAGTTCTTC. Protein sequence: CASSQGIDGNNEQFF.

The V and J genes are TRBV10-3 and TRBJ2-3; D gene unclear. This CDR3 region has 15 residues. Germline CDR1 ENHRY, CDR2 SYGVKD. Trimming removed 2 bases from V and 3 bases from J, with 12 bases in between. The CDR3 nucleotides read TGTGCCATCAGTGAGGTTGTCCGAGATACAGATACGCAGTATTTT. Its protein product is CAISEVVRDTDTQYF.

The V call is TRBV11-2, the J call TRBJ2-2; D unresolved. The V gene's germline CDR1 is SGHAT and CDR2 FQNNGV. The length of the CDR3 is 12 residues. Deletions cut 5 bases from V and 5 bases from J, with 6 bases between. For the CDR3, the DNA is TGTGCCAGCAGCCCTAGAACCGGGGAGCTGTTTTTT. Translation: CASSPRTGELFF.

This clone was recorded only once. The chain is built from TRBV28 and TRBJ1-2; 9 bases line up with TRBD1. This CDR3 comprises 15 residues. V lost 7 bases and J lost 3; bases outside the gene matches: 9. Germline V lookup: CDR1 MDHEN, CDR2 SYDVKM. CDR3 amino acids: CASTQGGQGHYGYTF. CDR3 bases: TGTGCCAGCACCCAAGGGGGACAGGGACACTATGGCTACACCTTC.

The rearrangement uses TRBV6-1 and TRBJ2-7, with 7 bases fitting TRBD2. Germline CDR1 is MNHNS and CDR2 is SASEGT. V lost 2 bases and J lost 7; bases outside the gene matches: 8. This CDR3 has 14 residues. Written as DNA, the CDR3 is TGTGCCAGCAGTGAACGGCGGGGGTCTGGGGAGCAGTACTTC. As protein: CASSERRGSGEQYF.

The chain couples TRBV10-3 to TRBJ1-5; a weak D match, TRBD1 (6 bases). V was shortened by 3 bases and J by 7 bases, with 13 bases between the two germline ends. The CDR3 runs to 14 residues. CDR1 ENHRY and CDR2 SYGVKD come from the germline V gene. As DNA, the CDR3 is TGTGCCATCAGTGAAATAGGGGGTGGACAGCCCCAGCATTTT. Translating gives CAISEIGGGQPQHF.

The chain combines TRBV6-5 with TRBJ1-1; D call uncertain. Germline values: CDR1 MNHEY, CDR2 SVGAGI. The CDR3 contains 13 residues. The ends were cut back, 7 bases at V and 0 bases at J, with 9 bases in the middle. The CDR3 coding sequence is TGTGCCAGCAAACCAGTTATGAACACTGAAGCTTTCTTT. Protein product: CASKPVMNTEAFF.

The rearrangement uses TRBV19 and TRBJ2-6; 8 positions agree with TRBD1. After removal of 5 bases from V and 0 bases from J, the junction contained 12 bases not matched to a gene. This CDR3 spans 19 amino acids. From germline, CDR1 is LNHDA and CDR2 SQIVND (reference sequence). CDR3 in amino acids: CASSSGQGDPISGANVLTF. The CDR3 DNA reads TGTGCCAGTAGTTCAGGACAGGGCGACCCAATCTCTGGGGCCAACGTCCTGACTTTC.

The CDR3 is CASRFRDRQETQYF. The CDR3, as DNA: TGTGCCAGCAGGTTTCGGGACAGACAAGAGACCCAGTACTTC. This chain connects TRBV2 to TRBJ2-5, with 7 positions matching TRBD1. Looked up from germline, CDR1 is SNHLY and CDR2 is FYNNEI. The CDR3 extends over 14 amino acids. Losses at the gene ends were 6 bases for V and 2 bases for J; bases not matched to a gene: 6.

With respect to this clone: Its ends do not fully match the called genes, so a read error is possible. The chain combines TRBV7-9 with TRBJ1-4; a possible D gene is TRBD1 (5 bases). The CDR3 consists of 13 residues. Germline CDR1 and CDR2: SEHNR and FQNEAQ (reference sequence). DNA of the CDR3: TGTGCCAGCAGCCCCCCTGGTTGGGGGGTCTTGGTTTTT. Translation gives CASSPPGWGVLVF.

The V gene is TRBV6-4, the J gene TRBJ1-2; perhaps TRBD1 as D (5 bases). Germline V gene lookup returns CDR1 MRHNA and CDR2 SNTAGT. With 7 bases removed from V and 5 bases from J, the gap between germline ends came to 17 bases. The CDR3 sequence is 14 residues long. DNA for the CDR3: TGTGCCAGCACCGTCCAGAAAGGGGCATATGGCTACACCTTC. Its protein is CASTVQKGAYGYTF.

V and J are TRBV7-9 and TRBJ1-1, with 7 bases identical to TRBD1. The ends lost 5 bases at V and 6 bases at J; junction bases unmatched: 6. The germline gives CDR1 SEHNR, CDR2 FQNEAQ (reference sequence). The CDR3 consists of 13 residues. In DNA, the CDR3 is TGTGCCAGCAGCCTACAGGGGATGGCTGAAGCTTTCTTT. Translation: CASSLQGMAEAFF.

V is TRBV5-1 and J is TRBJ2-1; 8 nucleotides match TRBD2. This CDR3 region has 16 residues. Germline CDR1 and CDR2: SGHRS and YFSETQ. The J segment lost 2 bases and the V segment lost 4 bases, leaving 8 bases of the junction unmatched. In DNA, the CDR3 is TGCGCCAGCAGCCAGGAGGAGGGACTAGCCTACAATGAGCAGTTCTTC. Translation gives CASSQEEGLAYNEQFF.

This rearrangement joins TRBV18 to TRBJ1-5, with D hard to call. The CDR3 loop spans 15 amino acids. In germline, CDR1 is KGHSH, CDR2 LQKENI. V lost 0 bases, J lost 7 bases, and 13 bases lay in between. The DNA of the CDR3 is TGTGCCAGCTCACCACCGGGAAGGGAGGGCCAGCCCCAGCATTTT. This encodes CASSPPGREGQPQHF.

This chain links TRBV7-9 with TRBJ2-2, with a possible D match to TRBD1 (6 bases). The V gene lost 4 bases and the J gene lost 0 bases, with 9 bases spanning the gap. The V gene's germline CDR1 is SEHNR and CDR2 FQNEAQ (reference sequence). The CDR3 contains 15 residues. The CDR3 protein is CASSYTGTNTGELFF. CDR3 sequence (DNA): TGTGCCAGCAGCTATACAGGGACGAACACCGGGGAGCTGTTTTTT.

The rearrangement uses TRBV7-9 and TRBJ1-3; 8 bases align to TRBD1. The ends lost 2 bases at V and 0 bases at J; junction bases unmatched: 9. The CDR3 has 18 amino acids. CDR1 and CDR2 (germline): SEHNR, FQNEAQ (reference sequence). The CDR3 bases are TGTGCCAGCAGCTTATTTGACAGGGGCAGGGTCTCTGGAAACACCATATATTTT. This codes for CASSLFDRGRVSGNTIYF. Full variable domain (outside the CDR3, taken from reference TRBV7-9 and TRBJ1-3): DTGVSQNPRHKITKRGQNVTFRCDPISEHNRLYWYRQTLGQGPEFLTYFQNEAQLEKSRLLSDRFSAERPKGSFSTLEIQRTEQGDSAMYLCASSLFDRGRVSGNTIYFGEGSWLTVV.

This chain connects TRBV11-2 to TRBJ2-3; 14 bases fit TRBD2. The germline gives CDR1 SGHAT, CDR2 FQNNGV. With 8 bases clipped from V and 6 bases from J, the junction kept 4 bases outside the gene matches. The CDR3 has 14 amino acids. This CDR3 is CASGLAGGGDTQYF. The CDR3 coding sequence is TGTGCCAGCGGACTAGCGGGGGGAGGGGATACGCAGTATTTT.